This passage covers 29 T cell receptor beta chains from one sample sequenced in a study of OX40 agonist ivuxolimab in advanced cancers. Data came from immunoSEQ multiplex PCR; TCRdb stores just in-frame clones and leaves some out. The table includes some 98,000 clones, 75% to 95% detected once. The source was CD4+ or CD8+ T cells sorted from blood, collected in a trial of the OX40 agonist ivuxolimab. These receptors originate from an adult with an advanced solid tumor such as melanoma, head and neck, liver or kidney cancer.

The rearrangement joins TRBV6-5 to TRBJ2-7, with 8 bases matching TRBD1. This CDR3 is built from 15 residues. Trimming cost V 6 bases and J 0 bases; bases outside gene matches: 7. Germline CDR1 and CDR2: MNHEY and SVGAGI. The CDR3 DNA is TGTGCCAGCAGCCGACAGGGGCTTAACTCCTACGAGCAGTACTTC. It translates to CASSRQGLNSYEQYF.

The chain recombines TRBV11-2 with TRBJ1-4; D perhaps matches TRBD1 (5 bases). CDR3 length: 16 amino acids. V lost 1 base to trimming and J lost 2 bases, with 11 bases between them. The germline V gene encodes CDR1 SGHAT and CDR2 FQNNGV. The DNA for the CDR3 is TGTGCCAGCAGCTTAGTCGGGGGTGGTACTAATGAAAAACTGTTTTTT. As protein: CASSLVGGGTNEKLFF. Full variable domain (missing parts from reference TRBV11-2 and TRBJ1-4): EAGVAQSPRYKIIEKRQSVAFWCNPISGHATLYWYQQILGQGPKLLIQFQNNGVVDDSQLPKDRFSAERLKGVDSTLKIQPAKLEDSAVYLCASSLVGGGTNEKLFFGSGTQLSVL.

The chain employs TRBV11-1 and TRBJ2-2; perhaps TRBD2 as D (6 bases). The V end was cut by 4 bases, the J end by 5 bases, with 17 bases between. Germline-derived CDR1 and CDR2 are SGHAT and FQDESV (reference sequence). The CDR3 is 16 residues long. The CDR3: CASSWVVGRRTGELFF. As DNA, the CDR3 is TGTGCCAGCAGCTGGGTAGTGGGGAGGAGGACCGGGGAGCTGTTTTTT.

The CDR3 DNA follows: TGTGCCAGCAGTTCTCGACAGGGAGGAAACGAAAAACTGTTTTTT. It yields the protein CASSSRQGGNEKLFF. This chain uses TRBV6-5 with TRBJ1-4; 7 nucleotides agree with TRBD1. The CDR3 has 15 amino acids. CDR1 is MNHEY, CDR2 SVGAGI, per germline. J gave up 8 bases and V 4 bases, and 10 bases lay outside the gene matches.

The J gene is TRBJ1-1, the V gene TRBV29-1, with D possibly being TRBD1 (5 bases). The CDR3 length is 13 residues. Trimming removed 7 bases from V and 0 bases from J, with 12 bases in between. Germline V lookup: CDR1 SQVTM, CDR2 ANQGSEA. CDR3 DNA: TGCAGCGGGCGTCCAGGGTTGAACACTGAAGCTTTCTTT. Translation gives CSGRPGLNTEAFF.

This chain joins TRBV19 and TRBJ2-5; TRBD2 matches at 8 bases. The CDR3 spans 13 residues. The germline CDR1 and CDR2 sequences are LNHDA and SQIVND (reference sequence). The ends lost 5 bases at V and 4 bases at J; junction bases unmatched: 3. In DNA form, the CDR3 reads TGTGCCAGTAGTCCTAGCGGGCGAGAGACCCAGTACTTC. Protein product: CASSPSGRETQYF. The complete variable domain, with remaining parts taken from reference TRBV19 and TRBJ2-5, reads DGGITQSPKYLFRKEGQNVTLSCEQNLNHDAMYWYRQDPGQGLRLIYYSQIVNDFQKGDIAEGYSVSREKKESFPLTVTSAQKNPTAFYLCASSPSGRETQYFGPGTRLLVL.

CDR3 DNA sequence: TGTGCCGGGGACGATTACAATGAGCAGTTCTTC. It codes for CAGDDYNEQFF. V is TRBV10-3 and J is TRBJ2-1; D may correspond to TRBD1 or TRBD2 (5 bases each). The CDR3 loop spans 11 amino acids. The germline V gene has CDR1 ENHRY and CDR2 SYGVKD. The V gene lost 11 bases and the J gene lost 4 bases, with 9 bases spanning the gap.

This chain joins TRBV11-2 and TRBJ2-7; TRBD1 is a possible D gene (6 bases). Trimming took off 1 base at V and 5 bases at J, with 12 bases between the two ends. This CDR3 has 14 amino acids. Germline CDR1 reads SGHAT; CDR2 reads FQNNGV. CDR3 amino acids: CASSLGQGLHEQYF. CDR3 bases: TGTGCCAGCAGCTTAGGGCAGGGGCTACACGAGCAGTACTTC.

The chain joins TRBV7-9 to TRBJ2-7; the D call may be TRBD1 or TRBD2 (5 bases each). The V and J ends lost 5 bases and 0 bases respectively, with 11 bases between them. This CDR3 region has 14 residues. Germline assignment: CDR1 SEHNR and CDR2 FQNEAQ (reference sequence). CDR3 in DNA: TGTGCCAGCAGCGGGGCTGGGAGCTCCTACGAGCAGTACTTC. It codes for CASSGAGSSYEQYF.

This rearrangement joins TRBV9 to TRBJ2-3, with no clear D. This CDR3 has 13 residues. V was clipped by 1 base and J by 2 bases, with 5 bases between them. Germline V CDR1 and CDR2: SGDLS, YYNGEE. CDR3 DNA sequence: TGTGCCAGCAGCGTACCTGACACAGATACGCAGTATTTT. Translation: CASSVPDTDTQYF.

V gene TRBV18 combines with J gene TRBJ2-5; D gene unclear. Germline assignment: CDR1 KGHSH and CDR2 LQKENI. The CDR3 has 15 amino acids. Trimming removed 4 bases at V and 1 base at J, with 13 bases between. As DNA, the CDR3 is TGTGCCAGCTCACGCGGCGCCTTCATCCAAGAGACCCAGTACTTC. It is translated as CASSRGAFIQETQYF.

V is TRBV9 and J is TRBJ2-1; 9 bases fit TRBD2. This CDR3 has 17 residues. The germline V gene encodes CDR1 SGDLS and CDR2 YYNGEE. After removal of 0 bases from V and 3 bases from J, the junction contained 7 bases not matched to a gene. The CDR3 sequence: CASSVASREGLYNEQFF. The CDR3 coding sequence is TGTGCCAGCAGCGTAGCTTCGCGGGAGGGCCTCTACAATGAGCAGTTCTTC.

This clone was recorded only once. CDR3 DNA: TGTGCCAGCAGAACCCTCCCGTGGGGGGACACTGAAGCTTTCTTT. The encoded protein is CASRTLPWGDTEAFF. The chain combines TRBV27 with TRBJ1-1; TRBD1 might be the D (5 bases). The germline V gene encodes CDR1 MNHEY and CDR2 SMNVEV (reference sequence). V was cut by 6 bases and J by 3 bases, with 17 bases left in between. The length of the CDR3 is 15 residues.

The CDR3 DNA reads as TGTGCCAGCAGCTTTATGCGGATCTCCTACAATGAGCAGTTCTTC. It codes for CASSFMRISYNEQFF. This chain connects TRBV7-6 to TRBJ2-1; the D is unclear. Deletions cut 3 bases from V and 0 bases from J, with 9 bases between. Germline V gives CDR1 SGHVS, CDR2 FNYEAQ. The CDR3 has 15 amino acids.

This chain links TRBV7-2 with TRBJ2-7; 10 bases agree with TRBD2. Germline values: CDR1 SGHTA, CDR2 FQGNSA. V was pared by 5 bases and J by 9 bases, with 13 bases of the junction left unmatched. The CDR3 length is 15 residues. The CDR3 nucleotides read TGTGCCAGCAGCCCCGTGGGACTAGCGATCGGGAGGCAGTACTTC. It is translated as CASSPVGLAIGRQYF.

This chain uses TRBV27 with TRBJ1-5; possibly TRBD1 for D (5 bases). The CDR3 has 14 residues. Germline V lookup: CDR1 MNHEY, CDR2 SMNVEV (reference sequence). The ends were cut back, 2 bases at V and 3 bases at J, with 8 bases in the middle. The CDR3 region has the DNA TGTGCCAGCAGTTTACCCAGGGACAATCAGCCCCAGCATTTT. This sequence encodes CASSLPRDNQPQHF.

CDR3 sequence reads: CASSLQGNTEAFF. In DNA, the CDR3 is TGTGCCAGCAGCTTGCAGGGGAACACTGAAGCTTTCTTT. V and J are TRBV7-2 and TRBJ1-1; possible D gene TRBD1, 5 bases. The germline V and J ends were trimmed by 3 bases and 1 base, with 6 bases remaining between them. CDR1 SGHTA and CDR2 FQGNSA come from the germline V gene. CDR3 size: 13 residues.

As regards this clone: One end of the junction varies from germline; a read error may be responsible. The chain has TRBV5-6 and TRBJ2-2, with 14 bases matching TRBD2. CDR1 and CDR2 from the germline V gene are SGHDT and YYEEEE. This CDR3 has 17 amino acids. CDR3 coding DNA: TGTACCAGCAGCTTTGACGGACTAGCGGGAGGTACCGGGGAGCTGTTTTTT. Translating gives CTSSFDGLAGGTGELFF.

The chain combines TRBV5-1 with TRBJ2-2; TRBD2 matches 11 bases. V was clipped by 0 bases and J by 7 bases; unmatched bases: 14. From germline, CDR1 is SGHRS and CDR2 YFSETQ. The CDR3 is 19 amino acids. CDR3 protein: CASSLVGYSGRARSGELFF. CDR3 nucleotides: TGCGCCAGCAGCTTGGTTGGATATAGCGGGAGGGCCCGGAGCGGGGAGCTGTTTTTT.

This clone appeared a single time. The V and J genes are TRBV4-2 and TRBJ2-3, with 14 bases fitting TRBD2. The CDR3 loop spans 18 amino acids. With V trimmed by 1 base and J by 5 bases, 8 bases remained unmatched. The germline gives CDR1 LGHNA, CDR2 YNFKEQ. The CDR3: CASSQGVTSGRAGDTQYF. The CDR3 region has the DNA TGTGCCAGCAGCCAAGGCGTGACTAGCGGGAGGGCCGGAGATACGCAGTATTTT.

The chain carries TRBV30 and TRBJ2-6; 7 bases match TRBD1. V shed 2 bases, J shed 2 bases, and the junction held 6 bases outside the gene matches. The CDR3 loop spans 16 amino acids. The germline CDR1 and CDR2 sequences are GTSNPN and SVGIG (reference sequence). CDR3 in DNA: TGTGCCTGGAGTATGACAGGGTGGGCTGGGGCCAACGTCCTGACTTTC. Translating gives CAWSMTGWAGANVLTF.

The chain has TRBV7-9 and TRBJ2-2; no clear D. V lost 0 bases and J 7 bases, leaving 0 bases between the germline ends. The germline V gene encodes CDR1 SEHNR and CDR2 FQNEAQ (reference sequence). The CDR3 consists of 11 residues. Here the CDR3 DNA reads TGTGCCAGCAGCTTAGCCGGGGAGCTGTTTTTT. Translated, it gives CASSLAGELFF.

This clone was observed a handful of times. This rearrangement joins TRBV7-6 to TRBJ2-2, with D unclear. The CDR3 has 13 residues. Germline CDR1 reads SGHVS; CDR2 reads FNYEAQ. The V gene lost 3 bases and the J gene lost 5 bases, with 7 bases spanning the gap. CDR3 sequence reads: CASSLIGTGELFF. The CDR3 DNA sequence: TGTGCCAGCAGCTTGATCGGGACCGGGGAGCTGTTTTTT.

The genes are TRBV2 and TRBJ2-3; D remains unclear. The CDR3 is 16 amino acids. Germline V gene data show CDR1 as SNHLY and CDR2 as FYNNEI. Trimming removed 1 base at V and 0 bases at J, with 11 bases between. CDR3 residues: CASSEDYPTSTDTQYF. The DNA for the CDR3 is TGTGCCAGCAGTGAAGACTACCCGACTAGCACAGATACGCAGTATTTT.

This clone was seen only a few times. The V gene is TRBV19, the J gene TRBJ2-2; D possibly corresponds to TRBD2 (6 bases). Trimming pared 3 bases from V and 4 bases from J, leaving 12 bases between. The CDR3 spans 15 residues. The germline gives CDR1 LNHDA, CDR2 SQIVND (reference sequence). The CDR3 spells CASSIGGRITGELFF. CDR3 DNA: TGTGCCAGTAGTATTGGAGGGAGGATCACCGGGGAGCTGTTTTTT.

As DNA, the CDR3 is TGTGCCAGCAGATCGAAGACAGGTTACGAGCAGTACTTC. Encoded protein: CASRSKTGYEQYF. The J gene is TRBJ2-7, the V gene TRBV28; perhaps TRBD1 as D (6 bases). The V gene's germline CDR1 is MDHEN and CDR2 SYDVKM. This CDR3 comprises 13 residues. Between the trimmed V and J ends, which lost 6 bases and 4 bases, there was a span of 13 bases.

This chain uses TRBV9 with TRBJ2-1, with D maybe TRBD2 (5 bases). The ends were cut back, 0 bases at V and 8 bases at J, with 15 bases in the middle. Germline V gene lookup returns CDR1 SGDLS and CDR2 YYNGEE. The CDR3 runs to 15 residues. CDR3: CASSVAVYPGDEQFF. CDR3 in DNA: TGTGCCAGCAGCGTAGCGGTCTATCCCGGGGATGAGCAGTTCTTC.

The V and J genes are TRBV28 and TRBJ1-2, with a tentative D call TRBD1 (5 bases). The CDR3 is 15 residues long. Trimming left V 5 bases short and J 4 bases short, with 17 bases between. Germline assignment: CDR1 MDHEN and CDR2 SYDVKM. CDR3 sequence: CASSRGRGGSYGYTF. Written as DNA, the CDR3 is TGTGCCAGCAGTCGGGGCCGGGGGGGAAGCTATGGCTACACCTTC.

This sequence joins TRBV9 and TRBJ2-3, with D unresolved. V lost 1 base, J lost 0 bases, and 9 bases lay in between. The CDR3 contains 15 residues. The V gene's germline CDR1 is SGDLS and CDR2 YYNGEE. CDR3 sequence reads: CASSVRASSTDTQYF. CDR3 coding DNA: TGTGCCAGCAGCGTAAGGGCGTCTAGCACAGATACGCAGTATTTT.